This T cell receptor beta chain was retrieved from a study of cytomegalovirus exposure and HLA in healthy donors (dated by TCRdb to the late 2010s). Describing the broader study: According to an earlier analysis of 587 of the donors, about 180 million T cells yielded over 90 million unique TCR beta sequences and about 280 Gb of sequence data. An early release covering around 630 HLA-typed donors comprised 250 to 350 gigabases of sequencing data and 85 million to 100 million unique TCR sequences. Of the approximately 400 genotyped donors, 75% to 85% were placed in the genetic ancestry cluster associated with self-reported Caucasian donors. The study aimed to test whether cataloging public T cell receptors could reveal signatures of past pathogen exposure. Using immunosequencing, the study profiled T cell repertoires from 550 to 750 subjects and related those repertoires to cytomegalovirus serostatus. Along with the roughly 700-subject first cohort, a separate validation cohort of approximately 110 different subjects was used. To predict cytomegalovirus infection status, the study brought together high-throughput TCR immunosequencing, statistical association of individual TCRs with disease status, and machine learning. To study patterns of TCR occurrence, a later analysis re-analyzed previously published TCR beta repertoires from just over 650 donors and added high-resolution HLA genotyping. Rather than drawing on any new phenotypic data, the later analysis identified candidate immune exposures from TCR beta sequences and the way those sequences occurred across donors. An earlier analysis of 587 of the donors used high-throughput TCR beta sequencing to judge whether each TCR beta V gene segment behaved as functional or pseudogenic. Alongside the repertoire data, information on donor age, sex, ethnicity and CMV serostatus was compiled. A later genetic analysis took genome-wide SNP genotypes for about three fifths of the roughly 700 donors and used that subset as a discovery cohort. All discovery cohort repertoires had been generated using a single sequencing platform. Both class I and class II loci were covered by HLA typing, at four-digit resolution. Typing coverage varied by locus: about 629-630 donors for A, B, C, DRB1 and DQB1; approximately 500 for DQA1; over 600 for DPA1; 400 to 480 for DPB1. Because of strong linkage in the cohort, roughly five DR-DQ haplotypes were treated as single units for association and clustering. Across around 400 genotyped donors of the cohort, an average of approximately 240,000 unique TCR beta nucleotide sequences per donor were sequenced, and 15% to 20% of those sequences were non-productive. What the work shows at the level of the full study, not this receptor alone: A further reported finding was that TCR beta sequences accurately predicted the HLA-A and HLA-B alleles for most subjects in the first cohort. A later analysis reported that several top co-occurrence clusters appeared linked to parvovirus B19, influenza, CMV and Epstein-Barr virus. An earlier analysis of several hundred of the donors showed that most TCR beta V segments appeared in productive rearrangements either about 87% or about 30% of the time, which broadly matched IMGT annotations. The only immune exposure information available for the cohort was CMV serostatus. A few of the identified cytomegalovirus-associated TCR beta chains were confirmed in vitro to be specific for cytomegalovirus antigens. In a later genetic analysis, fewer N-insertions in productive TCRs were reported among donors in an Asian-associated ancestry cluster than the roughly 700-donor mean. V-gene and J-gene trimming of TCR beta chains was associated with a missense DCLRE1C variant in a later genetic analysis, and the association was replicated in an independent cohort. A later analysis found that HLA-associated TCR beta chains were more clonally expanded and had lower generation probabilities than equally common non-associated chains. Because the 87-base-pair reads could not distinguish some IMGT-functional V segments, including TRBV6-2 and TRBV6-3, those segments were excluded. The earlier analysis of 587 of the donors excluded roughly 17 rarely observed V segments, including chromosome 9 orphons, because counts were too low. The authors suggested that the approach could potentially be extended to other disease states and immunological phenotypes. In a later analysis, around 17,000 TCR beta sequences were associated with specific HLA alleles at a false discovery rate of 0.05. Across donors, most TCR sequences were observed very rarely, whereas some public TCRs were present in many individuals. A total of 150 to 200 TCR beta chains were listed by the study as associated with cytomegalovirus. When HLA alleles, especially DR and DQ, strongly co-occurred, TCR associations were difficult to assign to individual alleles. Because some donors lacked HLA typing at each locus, the association tests relied only on the typed subset. The presence/absence analyses assumed that sequencing depth was roughly uniform across donors, and that assumption may not be true. This cohort had only TCR beta chains sequenced, and the lack of alpha or paired-chain data limited which features could be detected. In a later analysis, TCR association rates were found to vary across HLA loci, with the most associated TCRs seen for DRB1 alleles and the fewest for HLA-C alleles. A later analysis found that most CMV-associated TCR beta chains appeared HLA-restricted, with HLA associations seemingly driven largely by CMV exposure. Linkage disequilibrium might explain the correlated functional status among segregating V segments, but an unknown experimental factor could not be excluded. The sequencing pipeline was judged likely to have produced a cluster of highly shared sequence variants as a technical artifact. The classifier was reported to diagnose cytomegalovirus status with high specificity and sensitivity in both the original and validation cohorts.

A word on this clone: Its antigen is not yet known. No quality values exist for individual bases; no much larger clone is one base distant.

The cohort comprised 710 or so healthy bone marrow donors. At the time of sampling, every cohort member was nominally healthy, though immune exposures that went unrecorded were likely present. CMV serostatus was recorded as positive for just under 300 and negative for about 55% of the roughly 670 cohort members, whereas no CMV serostatus was recorded for the donor in question. A peripheral blood sample was provided by each donor, and peripheral blood mononuclear cells were used for TCR beta sequencing. The Qiagen DNeasy Blood Extraction Kit was used to extract genomic DNA from the blood cell samples. The CDR3 covers 15 residues, taking in both the cysteine and the phenylalanine. Kept here is only the CDR3 DNA, which spans 45 bases and is read in frame from base 1. Deletion took 2 bases off V and 0 bases off J, with a span of 9 bases between the germline ends. The germline V gene specifies SGHRS as CDR1 and YFSETQ as CDR2.

The library was built by means of the immunoSEQ multiplex PCR assay. A mixture of 60 forward primers for TCR Vbeta segments and 13 reverse primers for TCR Jbeta segments was used in the multiplex PCR. Amplification of the CDR3 region of rearranged TCR beta genes was performed with a multiplex PCR assay on genomic DNA. The amplified TCR beta libraries were sequenced on the Illumina HiSeq System as 87-base-pair reads. The authors processed their data as follows. In a later analysis, roughly 80 million unique TCR beta chains were counted across the approximately 640 repertoires, and about 9.9 million of these chains were shared by at least two donors. Raw reads were error-corrected and collapsed into unique sequences with a nearest-neighbor algorithm that merged closely related sequences to remove PCR and sequencing errors. V, D and J gene segments were assigned by aligning CDR3 sequences to IMGT reference sequences. Each retained sequence needed at least a six-nucleotide match to both a V gene segment and a J gene segment. Rearrangements were called productive when the CDR3 lacked stop codons and stayed in frame with V and J; all others were non-productive. Following IMGT convention, CDR3 was defined as the stretch from the second conserved V-encoded cysteine up to the conserved J-encoded phenylalanine. The earlier analysis of about 500 of the donors excluded sequences that lacked an unambiguous match to a single V gene segment. In an earlier analysis of 587 of the donors, V segments were called functional above 56.7% productive rearrangements and were called segregating when the between-donor standard deviation exceeded 5%. A statistical classification framework was built for diagnosing cytomegalovirus status from the catalog of TCR beta chain sequences. V and J gene assignment, in a later analysis, came from comparing TCR nucleotide sequences with IMGT/GENE-DB human TR gene sequences. Using the TCRdist pipeline, a later analysis assigned CDR3 sequences along with most-parsimonious VDJ recombination scenarios. A later analysis defined each TCR beta chain by its CDR3 amino acid sequence plus V-gene family, and excluded reads lacking a unique V-gene family. In a later analysis, 450 to 600 highly shared, low-generation-probability nucleotide sequences were removed to address suspected cross-contamination and a sequencing artifact. In a later analysis, a clonal expansion index was calculated for each public chain from normalized within-repertoire ranks of inferred template counts. In a later analysis, generation probabilities were computed with a VDJ recombination model fitted to out-of-frame rearrangements, and the resulting probabilities were checked against IGoR. A later analysis scored TCR-TCR, TCR-HLA and TCR-CMV co-occurrence with hypergeometric tests, applying a repertoire-size bias correction to TCR pairs. False discovery rates were estimated in a later analysis by permuting HLA or CMV assignments 20 times. In a later analysis, co-occurring TCRs were grouped using DBSCAN, and TCRdist sequence similarity was added for clustering within HLA-allele-positive subsets. For co-occurrence clustering, repertoires with fewer than 30,000 or more than 120,000 public chains were excluded, along with a handful of repertoires with anomalous nucleotide sharing. TCRdb holds this immuneACCESS table with in-frame rearrangements only. Some clones are missing; in checked studies, unresolved V genes explain under half, and the rest has no known cause. For V, J and clone size, that table is used; D and trimming come from the DNA. The sample has over 200,000 clones on record, approximately 81% of them singletons. Of the sample, over 1% is held by the ten largest clones.

This TCR was sampled from a human donor in good health. Material: PBMCs. The chain was built from TRBV5-1 and TRBJ2-4; TRBD2 is perhaps the D gene, given 5 matching bases. At the DNA level, the sequence is TGCGCCAGCAGCTTCGCGGCGGGAGCCAAAAACATTCAGTACTTC. Translated, this is CASSFAAGAKNIQYF.